These 25 T cell receptor beta chains were sequenced from one sample in a study of cytomegalovirus exposure and HLA in healthy donors. It was with 60 Vbeta and 13 Jbeta primers that the PCR ran. Profiling relied on immunoSEQ multiplex PCR, and the TCRdb table lists in-frame clones only, not all of them. The sample shows roughly 110,000 clones, approximately 84% of them seen only once. The material sequenced was PBMCs. These receptors came from a man aged 25-40 years in good health and CMV-seronegative.

The chain uses TRBV30 and TRBJ1-2, with D possibly matching TRBD1 (5 bases). This CDR3 has 15 amino acids. Germline lookup yields CDR1 GTSNPN and CDR2 SVGIG (reference sequence). The V gene lost 2 bases and the J gene lost 2 bases, with 15 bases spanning the gap. As DNA, the CDR3 is TGTGCCTGGAGTTCGGGGGGAGGGGCGAACTATGGCTACACCTTC. It specifies CAWSSGGGANYGYTF.

The rearrangement uses TRBV29-1 and TRBJ2-5, with D maybe TRBD1 (5 bases). V lost 4 bases to trimming and J lost 4 bases, with 7 bases between them. This CDR3 region has 11 residues. CDR1 and CDR2 (germline): SQVTM, ANQGSEA. The chain's CDR3 is CSVGQSETQYF. Written as DNA, the CDR3 is TGCAGCGTTGGACAGTCAGAGACCCAGTACTTC.

This clone has more than one count but fewer than ten. V and J are TRBV5-1 and TRBJ1-4, with 7 bases identical to TRBD1. This CDR3 contains 13 residues. V lost 4 bases to trimming and J lost 8 bases; unmatched junction nucleotides: 5. Per germline, CDR1 SGHRS and CDR2 YFSETQ. The DNA of the CDR3 is TGCGCCAGCAGCAGACAGGGAGAAGAAAAACTGTTTTTT. Residues: CASSRQGEEKLFF.

The chain is built from TRBV11-2 and TRBJ2-5; 8 bases are shared with TRBD1. Germline lookup yields CDR1 SGHAT and CDR2 FQNNGV. CDR3 length: 16 amino acids. Losses at the gene ends were 4 bases for V and 5 bases for J; bases not matched to a gene: 12. The CDR3 is CASSSSPGQGRETQYF. The CDR3 bases are TGTGCCAGCAGCTCATCCCCCGGACAGGGAAGGGAGACCCAGTACTTC.

This clone was picked up one time. This specimen includes other DNA sequences encoding the same CDR3. The J gene is TRBJ2-7, the V gene TRBV19; 7 bases agree with TRBD1. CDR1 and CDR2 from the germline V gene are LNHDA and SQIVND (reference sequence). With 3 bases clipped from V and 3 bases from J, the junction kept 2 bases outside the gene matches. The CDR3 is 13 residues long. Here the CDR3 DNA reads TGTGCCAGTAGTATCGGGACAGACTACGAGCAGTACTTC. This translates into CASSIGTDYEQYF.

The rearrangement links TRBV5-4 to TRBJ2-7; D possibly corresponds to TRBD1 (6 bases). The CDR3 covers 15 residues. V was shortened by 0 bases and J by 5 bases, with 15 bases between the two germline ends. Germline values: CDR1 SGHNT, CDR2 YYREEE (reference sequence). The CDR3 spells CASSLGGTRGDEQYF. The CDR3 DNA reads as TGTGCCAGCAGCTTGGGGGGGACCAGGGGCGACGAGCAGTACTTC. The full variable domain, completed using reference TRBV5-4 and TRBJ2-7, is ETGVTQSPTHLIKTRGQQVTLRCSSQSGHNTVSWYQQALGQGPQFIFQYYREEENGRGNFPPRFSGLQFPNYSSELNVNALELDDSALYLCASSLGGTRGDEQYFGPGTRLTVT.

The rearrangement links TRBV7-3 to TRBJ2-7; no clear D. The germline V gene encodes CDR1 SGHTA and CDR2 FQGTGA. V lost 6 bases and J 7 bases, leaving 19 bases between the germline ends. The CDR3 length is 14 residues. The CDR3 sequence: CASRSQYASEEQYF. The CDR3 DNA sequence: TGTGCCAGCAGGTCCCAGTATGCTTCTGAAGAGCAGTACTTC.

V usage is TRBV6-5 and J usage is TRBJ2-1; 8 bases map to TRBD2. The CDR3 has 15 residues. Per the germline V gene, CDR1 is MNHEY and CDR2 is SVGAGI. The trim removed 7 bases at V and 7 bases at J, leaving 12 bases unmatched. As DNA, the CDR3 is TGTGCCAGCATCGGGACCCTTAGCGGGATTAATGAGCAGTTCTTC. It codes for CASIGTLSGINEQFF.

The chain carries TRBV5-1 and TRBJ2-7; 10 nucleotides match TRBD2. This CDR3 has 14 residues. The trim removed 3 bases at V and 6 bases at J, leaving 6 bases unmatched. CDR1 and CDR2 from the germline V gene are SGHRS and YFSETQ. CDR3 region: CASSYTAGGLEQYF. The CDR3 DNA reads TGCGCCAGCAGCTATACAGCGGGAGGGCTCGAGCAGTACTTC.

The chain uses TRBV11-2 and TRBJ2-2; D unclear. Trimming cost V 4 bases and J 2 bases, with 8 bases left between them. Germline values: CDR1 SGHAT, CDR2 FQNNGV. The CDR3 is 14 amino acids. The CDR3 loop reads CASSYDFNTGELFF. The CDR3 DNA reads TGTGCCAGCAGCTACGACTTCAACACCGGGGAGCTGTTTTTT.

The CDR3 is CASSLVAAPYGYTF. DNA for the CDR3: TGTGCCAGCAGCTTAGTGGCGGCGCCCTATGGCTACACCTTC. This chain uses TRBV7-2 with TRBJ1-2, with D uncertain. This CDR3 is built from 14 residues. V lost 1 base and J 4 bases, leaving 10 bases between the germline ends. Germline CDR1 reads SGHTA; CDR2 reads FQGNSA.

The V call is TRBV5-1, the J call TRBJ1-1; no clear D gene. This CDR3 region has 14 residues. Germline CDR1 SGHRS, CDR2 YFSETQ. Trimming stripped 3 bases from V and 2 bases from J, with 11 bases between. The CDR3 sequence: CASSSNPGNTEAFF. In DNA, the CDR3 is TGCGCCAGCAGCTCTAACCCAGGAAACACTGAAGCTTTCTTT.

The CDR3: CASSLGDKPYEQYF. The CDR3 nucleotides read TGCGCCAGCAGCTTGGGGGACAAGCCCTACGAGCAGTACTTC. This chain links TRBV5-1 with TRBJ2-7; possible D gene TRBD1, 6 bases. CDR1 and CDR2 (germline): SGHRS, YFSETQ. The CDR3 is 14 amino acids. The V and J ends lost 0 bases and 2 bases respectively, with 9 bases between them.

The CDR3, as DNA: TGTGCCAGCCGGGAGGGGCGGGCAGATACGCAGTATTTT. Its protein product is CASREGRADTQYF. The chain is built from TRBV25-1 and TRBJ2-3, with 8 bases that match TRBD2. The CDR3 is 13 amino acids. In germline, CDR1 is MGHDK, CDR2 SYGVNS. Trimming at V came to 8 bases and at J to 4 bases, leaving 5 bases not matched to a gene.

The J gene is TRBJ2-7, the V gene TRBV19; D perhaps matches TRBD2 (5 bases). The V end lost 1 base, the J end lost 4 bases, and 11 bases lay between the germline ends. The CDR3 length is 14 residues. Germline CDR1 is LNHDA and CDR2 is SQIVND (reference sequence). The CDR3: CASSIVPGIYEQYF. The CDR3 DNA is TGTGCCAGTAGTATAGTCCCGGGGATTTACGAGCAGTACTTC.

This clone was found a few times. This chain connects TRBV5-1 to TRBJ2-6; TRBD1 aligns across 7 bases. This CDR3 is 15 amino acids long. Trimming removed 7 bases from V and 0 bases from J; junction bases left unmatched: 4. The germline CDR1 and CDR2 sequences are SGHRS and YFSETQ. DNA for the CDR3: TGCGCCAGCGGACAGGCGGGCTCTGGGGCCAACGTCCTGACTTTC. The encoded protein is CASGQAGSGANVLTF.

This rearrangement joins TRBV18 to TRBJ2-7, with 7 nucleotides matching TRBD1. The ends lost 3 bases at V and 4 bases at J; junction bases unmatched: 6. This CDR3 region has 14 residues. In germline, CDR1 is KGHSH, CDR2 LQKENI. CDR3 coding DNA: TGTGCCAGCTCACCCGACAGGGCAAATTACGAGCAGTACTTC. Translated, it gives CASSPDRANYEQYF.

The chain recombines TRBV5-1 with TRBJ2-7; 9 bases map to TRBD1. Unmatched junction bases numbered 12, after V lost 0 bases and J lost 5 bases. This CDR3 has 17 amino acids. Germline CDR1 SGHRS, CDR2 YFSETQ. The CDR3 loop is CASSLVSLRDRVDEQYF. The CDR3 nucleotides are TGCGCCAGCAGCTTGGTATCACTCCGGGACAGGGTCGACGAGCAGTACTTC.

This chain joins TRBV7-9 and TRBJ1-6; D might be TRBD1 (6 bases). This CDR3 contains 15 residues. Germline CDR1 SEHNR, CDR2 FQNEAQ (reference sequence). V dropped 1 base and J dropped 9 bases, with 13 bases sitting between them. The CDR3 coding sequence is TGTGCCAGCAGCTTAGTCGGGACAAGGTCTTCACCCCTCCACTTT. Protein: CASSLVGTRSSPLHF.

The chain combines TRBV28 with TRBJ1-2, with D maybe TRBD1 (6 bases). Germline V lookup: CDR1 MDHEN, CDR2 SYDVKM. V was pared by 7 bases and J by 2 bases, with 11 bases between. This CDR3 is built from 13 residues. The DNA of the CDR3 is TGTGCCAGCACCCTCGGACAGAACTATGGCTACACCTTC. It yields the protein CASTLGQNYGYTF.

This chain connects TRBV6-7 to TRBJ2-7, with D uncertain. TRBV6-7 is assigned to the ORF class and has an uncertain function. Between the trimmed V and J ends, which lost 6 bases and 1 base, there was a span of 16 bases. The CDR3 length is 15 residues. The CDR3 is CASSRKHVRSYEQYF. CDR3 sequence (DNA): TGTGCCAGCAGCCGCAAACACGTCCGTTCCTACGAGCAGTACTTC.

This clone occurred once. The chain couples TRBV19 to TRBJ1-1; no definite D call. The CDR3 totals 14 residues. Deletions cut 3 bases from V and 5 bases from J, with 13 bases between. Germline V gives CDR1 LNHDA, CDR2 SQIVND (reference sequence). CDR3 region: CASSITLGRTEAFF. As DNA, the CDR3 is TGTGCCAGTAGTATCACCTTGGGGAGGACTGAAGCTTTCTTT.

This clone was seen only a few times. The CDR3 loop reads CASRRTQGGYGYTF. CDR3 DNA sequence: TGTGCCAGCAGGAGGACGCAGGGTGGCTATGGCTACACCTTC. The chain combines TRBV6-1 with TRBJ1-2; a possible D gene is TRBD1 (5 bases). Trimming took 6 bases from V and 4 from J, leaving 15 bases between them. The CDR3 is made up of 14 amino acids. Germline assignment: CDR1 MNHNS and CDR2 SASEGT.

The rearrangement links TRBV27 to TRBJ2-3; D call uncertain. CDR3 length: 13 residues. V lost 5 bases and J lost 0, with 6 bases in between. Looked up from germline, CDR1 is MNHEY and CDR2 is SMNVEV (reference sequence). The chain's CDR3 is CASSPTSTDTQYF. In DNA, the CDR3 is TGTGCCAGCAGTCCAACTAGCACAGATACGCAGTATTTT.

The chain carries TRBV7-2 and TRBJ2-2; TRBD2 agrees at 12 bases. The J segment lost 7 bases and the V segment lost 5 bases, leaving 11 bases of the junction unmatched. The CDR3 has 17 residues. Germline V gene sequence: CDR1 SGHTA, CDR2 FQGNSA. The CDR3 nucleotides are TGTGCCAGCAGCGAACCGGGACTAGCGGGTGGAAGCGGGGAGCTGTTTTTT. Its protein is CASSEPGLAGGSGELFF.